This TCR beta chain originates from a study of identical twins. Study-level results: It was possible that invariant MAIT and iNKT cells partly confounded the zero-insertion analyses.

Trimming cost V 2 bases and J 2 bases; bases outside gene matches: 7. The germline V gene encodes CDR1 KGHSH and CDR2 LQKENI. This CDR3 spans 16 amino acids. Healthy Caucasians were all of the donors. This clonotype showed up just a few times. Antigen specificity is unknown. Each CDR3 protein gets one entry after TCRdb re-called the 5' RACE reads with MiXCR. The sample has approximately 240,000 distinct CDR3 sequences; roughly an eighth are singletons. The chain links TRBV18 to TRBJ2-7, with 9 bases that match TRBD1. Sequencing was performed on memory (CD45RO+) T cells sorted from blood. This clonotype was obtained from a woman under 30 in good health. The CDR3 reads CASSPFGTGLAYEQYF. The CDR3 DNA sequence: TGTGCCAGCTCACCATTTGGGACAGGGTTGGCCTACGAGCAGTACTTC. The whole variable domain, remainder taken from reference TRBV18 and TRBJ2-7, is NAGVMQNPRHLVRRRGQEARLRCSPMKGHSHVYWYRQLPEEGLKFMVYLQKENIIDESGMPKERFSAEFPKEGPSILRIQQVVRGDSAAYFCASSPFGTGLAYEQYFGPGTRLTVT.